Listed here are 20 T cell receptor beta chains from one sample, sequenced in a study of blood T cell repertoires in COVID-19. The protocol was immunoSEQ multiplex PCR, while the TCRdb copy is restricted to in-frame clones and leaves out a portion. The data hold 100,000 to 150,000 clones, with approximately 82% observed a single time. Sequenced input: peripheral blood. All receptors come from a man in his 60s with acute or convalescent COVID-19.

DNA for the CDR3: TGTGCCAGCAGCGCCAGGCACAGGGGGAACTATGGCTACACCTTC. This encodes CASSARHRGNYGYTF. V and J are TRBV4-2 and TRBJ1-2; 8 nucleotides align to TRBD1. In germline, CDR1 is LGHNA, CDR2 YNFKEQ. V shed 5 bases and J 2 bases; nucleotides not matched to a gene: 7. This CDR3 contains 15 residues.

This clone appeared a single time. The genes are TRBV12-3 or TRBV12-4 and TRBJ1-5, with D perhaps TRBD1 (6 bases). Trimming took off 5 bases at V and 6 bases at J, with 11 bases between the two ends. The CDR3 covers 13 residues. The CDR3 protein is CASSNRAPQPQHF. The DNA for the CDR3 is TGTGCCAGCAGTAACAGGGCTCCTCAGCCCCAGCATTTT.

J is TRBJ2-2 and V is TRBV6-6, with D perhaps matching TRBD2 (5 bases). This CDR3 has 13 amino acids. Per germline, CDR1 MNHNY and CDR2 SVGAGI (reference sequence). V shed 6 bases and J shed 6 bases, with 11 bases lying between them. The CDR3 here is CASRRTGSGELFF. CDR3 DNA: TGTGCCAGCAGAAGGACTGGTTCCGGGGAGCTGTTTTTT.

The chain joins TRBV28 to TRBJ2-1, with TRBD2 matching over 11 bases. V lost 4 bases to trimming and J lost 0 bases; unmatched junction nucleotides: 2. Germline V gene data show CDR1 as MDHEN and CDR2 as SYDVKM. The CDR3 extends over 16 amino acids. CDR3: CASSSTSGGSYNEQFF. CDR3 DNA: TGTGCCAGCAGTTCCACTAGCGGGGGCTCCTACAATGAGCAGTTCTTC. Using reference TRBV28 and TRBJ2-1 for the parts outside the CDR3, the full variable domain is DVKVTQSSRYLVKRTGEKVFLECVQDMDHENMFWYRQDPGLGLRLIYFSYDVKMKEKGDIPEGYSVSREKKERFSLILESASTNQTSMYLCASSSTSGGSYNEQFFGPGTRLTVL.

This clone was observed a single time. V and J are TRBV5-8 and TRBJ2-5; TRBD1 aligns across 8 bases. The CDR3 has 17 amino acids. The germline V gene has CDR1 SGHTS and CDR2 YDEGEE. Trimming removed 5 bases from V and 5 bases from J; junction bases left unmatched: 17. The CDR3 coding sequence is TGTGCCAGCAGTAGGGACAGGCGGTCCCCGAGAAGGGAGACCCAGTACTTC. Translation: CASSRDRRSPRRETQYF.

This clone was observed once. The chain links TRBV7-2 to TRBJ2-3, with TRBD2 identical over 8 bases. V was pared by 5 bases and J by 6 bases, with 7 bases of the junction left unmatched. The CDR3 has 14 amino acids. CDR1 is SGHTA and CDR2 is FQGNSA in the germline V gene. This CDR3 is CASSPGGGGDTQYF. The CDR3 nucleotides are TGTGCCAGCAGCCCGGGGGGGGGCGGTGATACGCAGTATTTT.

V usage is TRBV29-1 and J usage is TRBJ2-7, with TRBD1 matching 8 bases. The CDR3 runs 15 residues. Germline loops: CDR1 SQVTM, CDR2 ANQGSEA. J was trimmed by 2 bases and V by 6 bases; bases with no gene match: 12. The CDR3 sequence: CSVRTGTGAAYEQYF. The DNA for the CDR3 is TGCAGCGTCAGAACCGGGACAGGAGCCGCCTACGAGCAGTACTTC.

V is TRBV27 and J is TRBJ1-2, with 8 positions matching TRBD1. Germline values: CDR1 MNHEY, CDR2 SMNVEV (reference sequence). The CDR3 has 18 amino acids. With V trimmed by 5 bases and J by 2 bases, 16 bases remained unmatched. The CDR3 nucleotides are TGTGCCAGCAGTCCCTCCGGGACAGGCTTCATCAGGAACTATGGCTACACCTTC. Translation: CASSPSGTGFIRNYGYTF.

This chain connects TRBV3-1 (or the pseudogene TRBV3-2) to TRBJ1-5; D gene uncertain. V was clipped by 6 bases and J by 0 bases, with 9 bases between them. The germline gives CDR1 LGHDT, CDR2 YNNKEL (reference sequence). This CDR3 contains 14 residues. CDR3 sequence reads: CASSLRNSNQPQHF. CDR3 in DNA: TGTGCCAGCAGTCTCAGGAATAGCAATCAGCCCCAGCATTTT.

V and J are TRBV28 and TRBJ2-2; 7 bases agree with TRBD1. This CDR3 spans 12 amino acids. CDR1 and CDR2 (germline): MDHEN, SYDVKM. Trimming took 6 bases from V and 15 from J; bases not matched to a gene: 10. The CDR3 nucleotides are TGTGCCAGCAGCCTCCGACAGGGCAAGATGTTTTTT. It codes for CASSLRQGKMFF.

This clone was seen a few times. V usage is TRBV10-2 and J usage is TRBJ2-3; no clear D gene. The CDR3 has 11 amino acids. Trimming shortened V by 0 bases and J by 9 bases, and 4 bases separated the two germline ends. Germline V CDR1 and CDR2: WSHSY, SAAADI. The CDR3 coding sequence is TGCGCCAGCAGTGAGTCCTTAACGCAGTATTTT. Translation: CASSESLTQYF.

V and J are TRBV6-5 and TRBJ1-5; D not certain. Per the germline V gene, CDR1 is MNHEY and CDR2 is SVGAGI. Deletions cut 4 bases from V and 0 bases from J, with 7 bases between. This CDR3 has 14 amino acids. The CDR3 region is CASSFSHSNQPQHF. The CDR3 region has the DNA TGTGCCAGCAGTTTCTCTCATAGCAATCAGCCCCAGCATTTT.

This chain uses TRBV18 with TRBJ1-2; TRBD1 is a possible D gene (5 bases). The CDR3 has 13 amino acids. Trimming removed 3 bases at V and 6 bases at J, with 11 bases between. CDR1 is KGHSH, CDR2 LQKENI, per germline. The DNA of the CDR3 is TGTGCCAGCTCACCCGGCAGGGTCGATGGCTACACCTTC. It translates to CASSPGRVDGYTF.

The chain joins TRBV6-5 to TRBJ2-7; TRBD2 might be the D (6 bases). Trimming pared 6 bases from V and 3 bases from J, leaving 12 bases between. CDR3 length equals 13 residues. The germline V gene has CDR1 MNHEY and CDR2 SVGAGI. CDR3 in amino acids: CASRGGVGYEQYF. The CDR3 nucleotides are TGTGCCAGCAGAGGCGGGGTAGGCTACGAGCAGTACTTC.

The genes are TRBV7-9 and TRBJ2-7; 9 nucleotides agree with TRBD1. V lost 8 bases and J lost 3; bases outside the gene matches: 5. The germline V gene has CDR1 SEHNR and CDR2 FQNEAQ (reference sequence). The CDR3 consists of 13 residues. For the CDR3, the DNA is TGTGCCAGCGGCCGGGACAGGGACTACGAGCAGTACTTC. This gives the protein CASGRDRDYEQYF.

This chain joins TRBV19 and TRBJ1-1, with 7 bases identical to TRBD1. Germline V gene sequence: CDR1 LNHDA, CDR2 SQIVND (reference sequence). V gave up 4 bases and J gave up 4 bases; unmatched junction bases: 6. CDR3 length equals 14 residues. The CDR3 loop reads CASSTSRGTTEAFF. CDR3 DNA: TGTGCCAGTAGTACCAGCAGGGGGACCACTGAAGCTTTCTTT.

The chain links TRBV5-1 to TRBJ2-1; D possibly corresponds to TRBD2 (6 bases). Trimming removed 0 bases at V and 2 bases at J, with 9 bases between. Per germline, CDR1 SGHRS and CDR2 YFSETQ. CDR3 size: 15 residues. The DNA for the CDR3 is TGCGCCAGCAGCTTGGAAGGGACTCCCTACAATGAGCAGTTCTTC. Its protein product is CASSLEGTPYNEQFF.

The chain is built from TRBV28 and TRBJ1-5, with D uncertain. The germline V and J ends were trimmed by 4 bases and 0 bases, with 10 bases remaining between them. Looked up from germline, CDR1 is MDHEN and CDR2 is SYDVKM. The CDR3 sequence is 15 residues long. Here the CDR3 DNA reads TGTGCCAGCAGTTCCCCCACACATAGCAATCAGCCCCAGCATTTT. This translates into CASSSPTHSNQPQHF.

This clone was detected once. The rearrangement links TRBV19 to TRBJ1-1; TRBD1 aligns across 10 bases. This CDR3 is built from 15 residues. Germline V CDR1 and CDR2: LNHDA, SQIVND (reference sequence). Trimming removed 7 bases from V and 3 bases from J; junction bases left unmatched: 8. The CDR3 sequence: CASKRQGARDTEAFF. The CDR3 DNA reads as TGTGCCAGTAAAAGACAGGGGGCGCGGGACACTGAAGCTTTCTTT.

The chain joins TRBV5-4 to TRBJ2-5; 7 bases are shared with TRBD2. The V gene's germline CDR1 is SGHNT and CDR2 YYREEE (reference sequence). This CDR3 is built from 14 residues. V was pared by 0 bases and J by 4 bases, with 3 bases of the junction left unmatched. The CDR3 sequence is CASSLASGGETQYF. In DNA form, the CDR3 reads TGTGCCAGCAGCTTGGCGTCGGGAGGAGAGACCCAGTACTTC. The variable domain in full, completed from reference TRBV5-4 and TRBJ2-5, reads ETGVTQSPTHLIKTRGQQVTLRCSSQSGHNTVSWYQQALGQGPQFIFQYYREEENGRGNFPPRFSGLQFPNYSSELNVNALELDDSALYLCASSLASGGETQYFGPGTRLLVL.